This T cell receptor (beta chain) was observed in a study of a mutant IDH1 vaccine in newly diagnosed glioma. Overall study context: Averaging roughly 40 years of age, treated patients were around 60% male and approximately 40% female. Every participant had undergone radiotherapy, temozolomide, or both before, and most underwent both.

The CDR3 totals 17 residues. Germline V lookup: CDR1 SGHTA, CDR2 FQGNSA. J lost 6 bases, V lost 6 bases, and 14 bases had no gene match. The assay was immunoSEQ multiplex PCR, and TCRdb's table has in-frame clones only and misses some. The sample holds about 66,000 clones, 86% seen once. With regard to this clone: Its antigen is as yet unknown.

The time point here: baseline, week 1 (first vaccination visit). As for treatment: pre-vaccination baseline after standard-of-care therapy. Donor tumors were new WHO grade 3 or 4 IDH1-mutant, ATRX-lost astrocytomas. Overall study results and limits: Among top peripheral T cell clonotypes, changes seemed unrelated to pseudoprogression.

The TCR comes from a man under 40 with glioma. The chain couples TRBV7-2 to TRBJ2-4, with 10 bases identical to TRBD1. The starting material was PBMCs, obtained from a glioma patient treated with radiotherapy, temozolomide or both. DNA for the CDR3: TGTGCCAGCAGTGAAGGTTTCGGGACAGGGGATCGAAACATTCAGTACTTC. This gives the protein CASSEGFGTGDRNIQYF.